This record looks at one T cell receptor beta chain sequence and its context. Its matching antigen is unknown. The data stem from a study of shared clonotypes between healthy human individuals. Across several immunoSEQ plates, the genomic DNA of each subset was split evenly. Method: immunoSEQ multiplex PCR; TCRdb's copy keeps in-frame clones and lacks some. The repertoire holds millions of clones, 90% to 95% seen once, with about 0.37% in the top ten. General study results and limits: What naive subsets generally showed was a larger estimated richness than memory subsets showed.

The sequence was collected from a man aged 18 to 30 in good health. Some clones in this sample may be carry-over from other donors' samples. Sequencing input: naive CD4+ T cells from PBMCs. Specified subset: CD45RA+ positively selected.

The CDR3 DNA reads as TGTGCCAGTAGGAACCCCGGCAGAGGGGAGACCCAGTACTTC. Its protein is CASRNPGRGETQYF. V is TRBV19 and J is TRBJ2-5; D is possibly TRBD2 (5 bases). The CDR3 runs 14 residues. Trimming stripped 6 bases from V and 5 bases from J, with 16 bases between. CDR1 and CDR2 (germline): LNHDA, SQIVND (reference sequence).